Listed here are 12 T cell receptor beta chains from one sample, sequenced in a study of CXCR3-negative and CXCR3-positive naive CD8 T cells. No antigen has been assigned to these receptors. Study-level results: TRB CDR3s were more hydrophobic in CXCR3-positive than in CXCR3-negative naive cells.

All TRB cDNA libraries came from 5' RACE performed with UMI labels. From the 5' RACE reads, TCRdb lists one entry per CDR3 protein and no DNA. The sample table includes tens of thousands of distinct CDR3 sequences. The sample consisted of naive CXCR3+ CD8+ T cells from blood. Stated subset: CD45RO-CCR7+CD27+CD95- naive CD8+ T cells expressing CXCR3 (TNR3+). The receptor set was obtained from a human donor in good health. Some clones in this sample may be carry-over from other donors' samples.

The rearrangement links TRBV4-3 to TRBJ2-4; TCRdb's D call, TRBD1, is unchecked because there is no DNA. Germline values: CDR1 LGHNA, CDR2 YSLEER. This CDR3 is built from 16 residues. CDR3 loop: CASSQDGVGARGIQYF.

The CDR3 loop is CASSYWGAELSGNTIYF. This chain connects TRBV6-5 to TRBJ1-3; TCRdb gives TRBD1 as the D gene, but with no DNA this cannot be confirmed. The CDR3 is made up of 17 amino acids. Germline CDR1 reads MNHEY; CDR2 reads SVGAGI.

This rearrangement joins TRBV12-3 or TRBV12-4 to TRBJ2-7; without DNA, the TCRdb call of TRBD1 cannot be checked. The CDR3 has 15 residues. The CDR3 here is CASSQSSSGEYEQYF.

The J gene is TRBJ1-2, the V gene TRBV29-1; the TRBD1 assignment by TCRdb is unverifiable without DNA. Germline V CDR1 and CDR2: SQVTM, ANQGSEA. The CDR3 is 15 residues long. The CDR3 sequence is CSVGGPGTRADGYTF.

This chain joins TRBV20-1 and TRBJ2-1. The germline gives CDR1 DFQATT, CDR2 SNEGSKA (reference sequence). The CDR3 contains 16 residues. CDR3 sequence reads: CSARDSALSSYNEQFF.

This chain uses TRBV28 with TRBJ2-5; TCRdb names TRBD2, which stays unverified in the absence of DNA. The CDR3 consists of 15 residues. Germline V CDR1 and CDR2: MDHEN, SYDVKM. The CDR3 here is CASSPRRGPQETQYF.

The gene calls are TRBV4-2 and TRBJ2-2; the TCRdb D gene call, TRBD2, has no DNA to confirm it. Germline V gene lookup returns CDR1 LGHNA and CDR2 YNFKEQ. The CDR3 is made up of 16 amino acids. CDR3 region: CASRQVAGGSQGELFF.

The gene calls are TRBV30 and TRBJ1-1; TCRdb's assignment of TRBD1 cannot be checked, as there is no DNA. CDR1 and CDR2 from the germline V gene are GTSNPN and SVGIG (reference sequence). The CDR3 totals 13 residues. The CDR3 region is CAWEAGGNTEAFF.

The J gene is TRBJ2-7, the V gene TRBV27; TCRdb outputs TRBD1, but without DNA this stays unchecked. This CDR3 comprises 13 residues. Looked up from germline, CDR1 is MNHEY and CDR2 is SMNVEV (reference sequence). The CDR3 sequence is CASSSGQGTEQYF.

The chain recombines TRBV28 with TRBJ2-1; TCRdb selects TRBD1, and the lack of DNA leaves this call unchecked. From germline, CDR1 is MDHEN and CDR2 SYDVKM. The CDR3 runs 18 residues. CDR3 sequence reads: CASSSGTGGVLSYNEQFF.

The rearrangement joins TRBV6-5 to TRBJ2-2. The CDR3 runs to 14 residues. Germline CDR1 MNHEY, CDR2 SVGAGI. The CDR3 sequence is CASSIRKEPGELFF.

V gene TRBV20-1 combines with J gene TRBJ2-3; TCRdb lists TRBD2, though no DNA is available to test this call. CDR1 DFQATT and CDR2 SNEGSKA come from the germline V gene (reference sequence). This CDR3 has 16 residues. The CDR3: CSARAPSGRWADTQYF.